One and the same sample provided the 15 T cell receptor beta chains below, sequenced in a study of blood T cell repertoires in COVID-19. The protocol was immunoSEQ multiplex PCR, while the TCRdb copy is restricted to in-frame clones and leaves out a portion. The sample has over 200,000 clones, about 85% seen once; the top ten hold about 12%. The sequencing input was peripheral blood. The receptors shown here come from a woman aged 18-30 years who had recovered from COVID-19.

This chain links TRBV27 with TRBJ2-7, with D perhaps matching TRBD1 (6 bases). Trimming stripped 6 bases from V and 2 bases from J, with 14 bases between. This CDR3 is 14 amino acids long. CDR1 MNHEY and CDR2 SMNVEV come from the germline V gene (reference sequence). The CDR3 spells CASRLTGIAYEQYF. Here the CDR3 DNA reads TGTGCCAGCAGATTAACAGGGATCGCCTACGAGCAGTACTTC.

The chain has TRBV4-3 and TRBJ2-5; 11 positions agree with TRBD2. Germline-derived CDR1 and CDR2 are LGHNA and YSLEER. CDR3 size: 20 residues. Trimming removed 4 bases from V and 3 bases from J; junction bases left unmatched: 19. DNA of the CDR3: TGCGCCAGCAGCCCGCCTTACCCTACCGGCCAGGGACTAGCGGAAGAGACCCAGTACTTC. It is translated as CASSPPYPTGQGLAEETQYF.

This chain uses TRBV6-6 with TRBJ2-1, with 8 positions matching TRBD2. V was pared by 5 bases and J by 6 bases, with 12 bases of the junction left unmatched. The CDR3 has 16 amino acids. The V gene's germline CDR1 is MNHNY and CDR2 SVGAGI (reference sequence). The CDR3: CASSNPPGGRSNEQFF. The CDR3 DNA is TGTGCCAGCAGTAACCCCCCTGGCGGGAGGTCCAATGAGCAGTTCTTC.

This clone was detected a few times. The rearrangement uses TRBV5-5 and TRBJ2-6; 8 bases fit TRBD1. CDR3 length equals 15 residues. In germline, CDR1 is SGHKS, CDR2 YYEKEE (reference sequence). V lost 5 bases to trimming and J lost 9 bases; unmatched junction nucleotides: 10. The CDR3 spells CASRSWTGKVNVLTF. The CDR3 DNA is TGTGCCAGCAGGTCTTGGACAGGGAAGGTCAACGTCCTGACTTTC.

This clone was observed a single time. V and J are TRBV9 and TRBJ2-3, with D unclear. This CDR3 spans 14 amino acids. Germline loops: CDR1 SGDLS, CDR2 YYNGEE. V was cut by 0 bases and J by 2 bases, with 7 bases left in between. The CDR3 bases are TGTGCCAGCAGCGTAGTGAGCCCCACAGATACGCAGTATTTT. Translation gives CASSVVSPTDTQYF.

V usage is TRBV19 and J usage is TRBJ1-2; no clear D gene. The germline V gene encodes CDR1 LNHDA and CDR2 SQIVND (reference sequence). Trimming stripped 8 bases from V and 1 base from J, with 8 bases between. This CDR3 has 12 residues. The chain's CDR3 is CASLTFNYGYTF. The CDR3, as DNA: TGTGCCAGTTTGACATTTAACTATGGCTACACCTTC.

The rearrangement joins TRBV3-1 (or the pseudogene TRBV3-2) to TRBJ1-3; D gene ambiguous. The CDR3 has 15 residues. Trimming took off 4 bases at V and 2 bases at J, with 12 bases between the two ends. Per germline, CDR1 LGHDT and CDR2 YNNKEL (reference sequence). This CDR3 is CASSPTYLTGNTIYF. The CDR3 DNA is TGTGCCAGCAGCCCCACTTATTTGACTGGAAACACCATATATTTT.

V usage is TRBV4-2 and J usage is TRBJ2-7, with 15 positions matching TRBD2. CDR3 length: 16 amino acids. The germline V gene encodes CDR1 LGHNA and CDR2 YNFKEQ. After removal of 1 base from V and 4 bases from J, the junction contained 2 bases not matched to a gene. The CDR3 nucleotides read TGTGCCAGCAGCCAAGTGGGGACTAGCGGGAGGTACGAGCAGTACTTC. It translates to CASSQVGTSGRYEQYF.

The V and J genes are TRBV13 and TRBJ1-2; 11 bases agree with TRBD1. The CDR3 spans 15 residues. After removal of 5 bases from V and 6 bases from J, the junction contained 8 bases not matched to a gene. The germline V gene has CDR1 PRHDT and CDR2 FYEKMQ (reference sequence). CDR3 residues: CASSPPGTGGNGYTF. The CDR3 DNA reads TGTGCCAGCAGCCCACCCGGGACAGGGGGGAATGGCTACACCTTC.

The chain combines TRBV19 with TRBJ2-7; D might be TRBD1 (5 bases). The CDR3 is 14 residues long. V lost 0 bases and J lost 6, with 12 bases in between. The germline V gene has CDR1 LNHDA and CDR2 SQIVND (reference sequence). CDR3 sequence (DNA): TGTGCCAGTAGTATAGATGGTGGGGCATCCGAGCAGTACTTC. Protein product: CASSIDGGASEQYF. The whole variable domain, remainder taken from reference TRBV19 and TRBJ2-7, is DGGITQSPKYLFRKEGQNVTLSCEQNLNHDAMYWYRQDPGQGLRLIYYSQIVNDFQKGDIAEGYSVSREKKESFPLTVTSAQKNPTAFYLCASSIDGGASEQYFGPGTRLTVT.

This rearrangement joins TRBV2 to TRBJ2-1; 7 bases map to TRBD1. The V gene's germline CDR1 is SNHLY and CDR2 FYNNEI. The V segment lost 2 bases and the J segment 6 bases; nucleotides outside the gene matches: 4. The CDR3 has 14 residues. The CDR3 sequence is CASSERQGPNEQFF. The CDR3 nucleotides are TGTGCCAGCAGTGAAAGACAGGGACCCAATGAGCAGTTCTTC. Full variable domain (rest looked up from reference TRBV2 and TRBJ2-1): EPEVTQTPSHQVTQMGQEVILRCVPISNHLYFYWYRQILGQKVEFLVSFYNNEISEKSEIFDDQFSVERPDGSNFTLKIRSTKLEDSAMYFCASSERQGPNEQFFGPGTRLTVL.

This clone came up a few times. J is TRBJ1-6 and V is TRBV7-9; weak D call: TRBD1 (5 bases). V gave up 5 bases and J gave up 7 bases, with 15 bases separating them. Germline lookup yields CDR1 SEHNR and CDR2 FQNEAQ (reference sequence). The CDR3 is 15 amino acids. In DNA form, the CDR3 reads TGTGCCAGCAGCCTTCCCGGGACTGTGAATTCACCCCTCCACTTT. Amino acids: CASSLPGTVNSPLHF.

The chain carries TRBV19 and TRBJ2-1; TRBD2 matches 15 bases. This CDR3 spans 17 amino acids. Trimming removed 7 bases from V and 2 bases from J; junction bases left unmatched: 6. Germline-derived CDR1 and CDR2 are LNHDA and SQIVND (reference sequence). The CDR3 DNA reads as TGTGCCAGTAACGGACTAGCGGGGGGGGCCCCCTACAATGAGCAGTTCTTC. It encodes CASNGLAGGAPYNEQFF.

This chain connects TRBV5-1 to TRBJ1-2; D not resolved. V was cut by 1 base and J by 7 bases, with 20 bases left in between. The germline V gene has CDR1 SGHRS and CDR2 YFSETQ. The length of the CDR3 is 16 residues. CDR3 sequence (DNA): TGCGCCAGCAGCTTGTTATTTTGGCAGGAAGAGTCTGGCTACACCTTC. This translates into CASSLLFWQEESGYTF.

The rearrangement links TRBV4-1 to TRBJ1-2; 7 bases fit TRBD1. Per germline, CDR1 MGHRA and CDR2 YSYEKL. The CDR3 length is 14 residues. The V and J ends lost 1 base and 4 bases, in that order; junction bases with no gene match: 3. In DNA, the CDR3 is TGCGCCAGCAGCCAAGTCAGGGACAGCTATGGCTACACCTTC. Protein product: CASSQVRDSYGYTF.